This TCR beta chain was captured by sequencing in a study of blood T cell repertoires in COVID-19 (dated by TCRdb to 2019 to 2021). Study-wide context: The collaborator samples originated in the United States, Italy and Spain and spanned the acute and convalescent phases of COVID-19. Where available, HLA class I and class II types were taken from metadata supplied by the sample provider and were not determined by assay-based typing. The prospective study material was composed of cDNA or gDNA derived from T cells, B-cell-depleted T cells, or PBMCs. Deeply sampled blood TCRbeta repertoires from subjects exposed to, actively infected with, or recovered from COVID-19 were included in the dataset. Samples came from the ongoing ImmuneRACE study (first 160 participants) plus 1,254 subjects from 6 global collaborators. A de-identified subject ID, COVID-19 status, age in years and sex were almost always included in the sample metadata. The repertoires were released in a freely available public database meant as a resource for research on the immune response to SARS-CoV-2.

About this clone itself: Which antigen it targets is not known. Base qualities were left out, and no much larger clone turns up one base away.

From the cysteine up to the phenylalanine, the CDR3 has a length of 12 residues. The read is trimmed to its CDR3 DNA, 36 bases read in frame from base 1. V sheds 4 bases and J sheds 4 bases, leaving 5 bases between their ends. According to the germline V gene (reference sequence), CDR1 reads LNHNV and CDR2 reads YYDKDF. Study-wide conclusions, independent of this receptor: The quantity of clinical and demographic metadata differed by source and by participant and was supplied without curation.

The immunoSEQ Assay, a bias-controlled multiplex PCR, was used to amplify TCRbeta CDR3 regions from genomic DNA. The source study handled its data this way. The number of nucleated cells in each sample was estimated by amplification of reference gene primers within the assay. To quantify the absolute abundance of each unique TCRbeta CDR3 rearrangement, sequence reads were collapsed and filtered. For each sample, productive Simpson clonality was calculated by taking the square root of Simpson's diversity index across productive rearrangements. TCRdb took this table from immuneACCESS and kept in-frame rearrangements with V and J called. Such tables lack part of the clones; where checked against another copy, unresolved V genes explain under half of the gap, and the rest is unexplained. The V and J calls and clone size are taken from that table; D and trimming were inferred from the DNA. Present in this sample are 350,000 to 450,000 clones, less than 85% of which were seen just once. The top ten constitute roughly 3.9% of the sample.

Collaborating institutions collected whole blood in K2EDTA tubes following their own protocols. For TCRbeta analysis, collaborator samples were shipped as frozen whole blood, as isolated PBMCs, or as DNA extracted from either sample type. Recombination connected TRBV15 to TRBJ2-4, with no confidently assigned D gene. The TCR sequence derives from a woman between 18 and 29 years old with acute or convalescent COVID-19. Sequencing was carried out using peripheral blood. The CDR3 protein: CATSILKNIQYF. At the DNA level, the sequence is TGTGCCACCAGCATCTTAAAAAACATTCAGTACTTC.